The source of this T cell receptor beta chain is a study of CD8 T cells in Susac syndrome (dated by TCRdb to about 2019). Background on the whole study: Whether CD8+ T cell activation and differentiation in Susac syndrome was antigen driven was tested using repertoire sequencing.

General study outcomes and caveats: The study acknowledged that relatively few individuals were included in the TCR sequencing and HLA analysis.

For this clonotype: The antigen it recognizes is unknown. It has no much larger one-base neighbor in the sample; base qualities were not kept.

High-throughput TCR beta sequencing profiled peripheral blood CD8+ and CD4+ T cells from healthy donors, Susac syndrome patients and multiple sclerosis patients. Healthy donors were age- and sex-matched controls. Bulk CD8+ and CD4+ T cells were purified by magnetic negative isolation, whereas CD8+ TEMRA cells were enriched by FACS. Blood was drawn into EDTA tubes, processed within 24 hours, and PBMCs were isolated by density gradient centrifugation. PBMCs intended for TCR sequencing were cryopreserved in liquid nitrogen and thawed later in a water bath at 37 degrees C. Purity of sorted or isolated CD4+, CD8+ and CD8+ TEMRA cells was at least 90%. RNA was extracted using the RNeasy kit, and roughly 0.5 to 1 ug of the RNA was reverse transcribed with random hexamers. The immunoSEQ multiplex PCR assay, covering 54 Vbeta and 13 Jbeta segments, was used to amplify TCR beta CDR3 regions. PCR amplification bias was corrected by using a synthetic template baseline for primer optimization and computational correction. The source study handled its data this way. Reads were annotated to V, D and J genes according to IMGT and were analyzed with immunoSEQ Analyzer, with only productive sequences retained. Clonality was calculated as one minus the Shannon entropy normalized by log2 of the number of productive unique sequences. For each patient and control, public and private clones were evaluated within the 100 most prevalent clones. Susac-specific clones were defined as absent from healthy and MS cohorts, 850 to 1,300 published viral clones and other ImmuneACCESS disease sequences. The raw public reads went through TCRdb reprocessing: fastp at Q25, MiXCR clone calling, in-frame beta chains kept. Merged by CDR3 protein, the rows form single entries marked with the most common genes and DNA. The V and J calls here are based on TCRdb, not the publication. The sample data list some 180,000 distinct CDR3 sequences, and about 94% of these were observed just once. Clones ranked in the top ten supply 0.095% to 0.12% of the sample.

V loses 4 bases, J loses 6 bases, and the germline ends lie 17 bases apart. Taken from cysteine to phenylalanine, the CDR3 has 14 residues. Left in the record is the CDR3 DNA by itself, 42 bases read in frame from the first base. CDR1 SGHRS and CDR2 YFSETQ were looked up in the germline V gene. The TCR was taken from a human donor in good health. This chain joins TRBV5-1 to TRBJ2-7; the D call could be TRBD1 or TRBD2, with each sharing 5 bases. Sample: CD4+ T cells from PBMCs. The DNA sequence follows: TGCGCCAGCAGCCCAGCCGGGACGGCGGCCGAGCAGTACTTC. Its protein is CASSPAGTAAEQYF.